Below are 26 T cell receptor beta chains sequenced from a single sample in a study of shared clonotypes between healthy human individuals. Selected positively for CCR7 and CD45RO-negative, naive CD8 cells excluded terminally differentiated effector memory CD45RA+ cells. Only in-frame clones appear in the TCRdb table, and some are missing; sequencing was by immunoSEQ multiplex PCR. Here the sample spans over 2,000,000 clones, 93% being singletons. Sequencing input: naive CD8+ T cells from PBMCs. The receptors were gathered from a man aged 18 to 29 in good health. Some clones in this sample may be carry-over from other donors' samples.

Of note for this clone: The junction departs from the called germline gene at one end, perhaps through a read error. This sequence joins TRBV25-1 and TRBJ1-5; TRBD1 might be the D (6 bases). Germline V lookup: CDR1 MGHDK, CDR2 SYGVNS. This CDR3 spans 14 amino acids. CDR3 nucleotide sequence: TGTGCCAGCAGCCCTGGGGGGGGCAACCAGCCCCAGCATTTT. It codes for CASSPGGGNQPQHF.

The chain uses TRBV28 and TRBJ2-5; the D is unclear. CDR1 is MDHEN and CDR2 is SYDVKM in the germline V gene. The CDR3 runs to 14 residues. Trimming left V 2 bases short and J 1 base short, with 8 bases between. Here the CDR3 reads CASSLIGVQETQYF. The CDR3 bases are TGTGCCAGCAGTTTAATTGGGGTCCAAGAGACCCAGTACTTC.

The chain couples TRBV4-2 to TRBJ2-7; D not resolved. The CDR3 runs to 13 residues. Germline V CDR1 and CDR2: LGHNA, YNFKEQ. V gave up 0 bases and J gave up 2 bases, with 5 bases separating them. Written as DNA, the CDR3 is TGTGCCAGCAGCCAAGATAGGACCTACGAGCAGTACTTC. Protein: CASSQDRTYEQYF.

With respect to this clone: In the same sample, other DNA sequences code for this CDR3. V and J are TRBV5-1 and TRBJ1-1; D is ambiguous. CDR1 and CDR2 (germline): SGHRS, YFSETQ. Trimming shortened V by 0 bases and J by 8 bases, and 8 bases separated the two germline ends. The CDR3 is made up of 12 amino acids. CDR3 protein: CASSLAAGEAFF. The CDR3 coding sequence is TGCGCCAGCAGCTTGGCGGCAGGAGAAGCTTTCTTT.

The rearrangement joins TRBV10-1 to TRBJ2-7; 9 nucleotides line up with TRBD2. V lost 5 bases and J lost 2; bases outside the gene matches: 10. CDR3 length: 16 residues. Germline V gene data show CDR1 as WNHNN and CDR2 as SYGVQD (reference sequence). The CDR3 reads CASSSTKREVTYEQYF. As DNA, the CDR3 is TGCGCCAGCAGTTCAACCAAGCGGGAGGTGACCTACGAGCAGTACTTC.

The chain has TRBV11-2 and TRBJ2-3; the D is unclear. Germline CDR1 SGHAT, CDR2 FQNNGV. The V and J ends lost 2 bases and 3 bases respectively, with 6 bases between them. The CDR3 covers 13 residues. CDR3 nucleotide sequence: TGTGCCAGCAGCTTACTCCCGACAGATACGCAGTATTTT. Amino acids: CASSLLPTDTQYF.

This chain joins TRBV27 and TRBJ2-7; TRBD1 matches 7 bases. The CDR3 covers 13 residues. After removal of 5 bases from V and 2 bases from J, the junction contained 3 bases not matched to a gene. Germline loops: CDR1 MNHEY, CDR2 SMNVEV (reference sequence). The CDR3 DNA reads TGTGCCAGCAGTATACAGGGGCCCTACGAGCAGTACTTC. Translation gives CASSIQGPYEQYF.

The gene calls are TRBV6-6 and TRBJ2-7, with 7 bases fitting TRBD1. This CDR3 has 14 amino acids. V lost 4 bases to trimming and J lost 2 bases; unmatched junction nucleotides: 5. Per the germline V gene, CDR1 is MNHNY and CDR2 is SVGAGI (reference sequence). The CDR3 bases are TGTGCCAGCAGTTGGGGACAGTACACCTACGAGCAGTACTTC. Its translation is CASSWGQYTYEQYF.

The chain is built from TRBV27 and TRBJ1-1; D perhaps matches TRBD1 (6 bases). Germline loops: CDR1 MNHEY, CDR2 SMNVEV (reference sequence). Trimming took 4 bases from V and 1 from J, leaving 28 bases between them. The CDR3 length is 20 residues. In DNA, the CDR3 is TGTGCCAGCAGTTACTACCCCCATCCCAGTCCCGGACAGACGAACACTGAAGCTTTCTTT. Translated: CASSYYPHPSPGQTNTEAFF.

This chain links TRBV19 with TRBJ1-3; D is undetermined. The CDR3 has 16 residues. The V gene lost 1 base and the J gene lost 0 bases, with 10 bases spanning the gap. The germline V gene encodes CDR1 LNHDA and CDR2 SQIVND (reference sequence). CDR3 coding DNA: TGTGCCAGTAGTATAGTCGGGCAGGCCTCTGGAAACACCATATATTTT. Amino acid sequence: CASSIVGQASGNTIYF.

The count of this clone is one. This rearrangement joins TRBV6-1 to TRBJ1-1; D ambiguous. The germline CDR1 and CDR2 sequences are MNHNS and SASEGT. V lost 6 bases, J lost 4 bases, and 6 bases lay in between. This CDR3 spans 11 amino acids. The chain's CDR3 is CASSSATEAFF. In nucleotides, the CDR3 is TGTGCCAGCAGCAGCGCCACTGAAGCTTTCTTT.

The chain joins TRBV7-9 to TRBJ2-7, with D perhaps TRBD2 (5 bases). Per the germline V gene, CDR1 is SEHNR and CDR2 is FQNEAQ (reference sequence). V lost 5 bases and J 4 bases, leaving 15 bases between the germline ends. The CDR3 has 14 residues. The CDR3 coding sequence is TGTGCCAGCAGCAACCGGGATTCCTGGTACGAGCAGTACTTC. Residues: CASSNRDSWYEQYF.

The chain uses TRBV5-6 and TRBJ2-7, with D possibly TRBD1 on 6 matching bases. Trimming pared 2 bases from V and 6 bases from J, leaving 18 bases between. This CDR3 spans 15 amino acids. Germline V CDR1 and CDR2: SGHDT, YYEEEE. This chain's CDR3 is CASSFFPGVRLEQYF. CDR3 in DNA: TGTGCCAGCAGCTTCTTTCCAGGGGTGCGGCTCGAGCAGTACTTC.

The chain combines TRBV7-9 with TRBJ2-2; D unresolved. Per the germline V gene, CDR1 is SEHNR and CDR2 is FQNEAQ (reference sequence). Trimming pared 2 bases from V and 1 base from J, leaving 11 bases between. The CDR3 is made up of 16 amino acids. The CDR3 here is CASSLSGSQNTGELFF. CDR3 bases: TGTGCCAGCAGCTTATCGGGCAGCCAGAACACCGGGGAGCTGTTTTTT.

The chain couples TRBV27 to TRBJ2-1; D call uncertain. CDR3 length: 15 amino acids. Trimming pared 1 base from V and 1 base from J, leaving 8 bases between. Germline V CDR1 and CDR2: MNHEY, SMNVEV (reference sequence). CDR3 in amino acids: CASSLWAASYNEQFF. CDR3 nucleotides: TGTGCCAGCAGTTTATGGGCAGCTTCCTACAATGAGCAGTTCTTC.

The chain combines TRBV11-1 with TRBJ1-5; unclear D gene. Germline loops: CDR1 SGHAT, CDR2 FQDESV (reference sequence). V gave up 5 bases and J gave up 3 bases, with 17 bases separating them. This CDR3 region has 16 residues. This CDR3 is CASSQPRLGSNQPQHF. DNA for the CDR3: TGTGCCAGCAGCCAACCCCGACTAGGGTCCAATCAGCCCCAGCATTTT.

This chain joins TRBV27 and TRBJ2-1; possible D gene TRBD2, 6 bases. The CDR3 length is 16 residues. V was trimmed by 5 bases and J by 6 bases, leaving 20 bases between them. Germline V gives CDR1 MNHEY, CDR2 SMNVEV (reference sequence). The CDR3 loop reads CASSPSAGTYSNEQFF. The DNA of the CDR3 is TGTGCCAGCAGTCCCTCGGCCGGGACTTACAGCAATGAGCAGTTCTTC.

This clone has just one count. The chain combines TRBV7-2 with TRBJ2-3; TRBD2 agrees at 8 bases. Germline lookup yields CDR1 SGHTA and CDR2 FQGNSA. CDR3 length: 16 residues. V shed 0 bases, J shed 2 bases, and the junction held 4 bases outside the gene matches. In DNA, the CDR3 is TGTGCCAGCAGCTTAGCCCGGGAGGGCCTCACAGATACGCAGTATTTT. It specifies CASSLAREGLTDTQYF.

V gene TRBV28 combines with J gene TRBJ2-5; 8 bases are a match to TRBD1. Germline values: CDR1 MDHEN, CDR2 SYDVKM. V trimming: 1 base; J trimming: 7 bases; junction bases outside the gene matches: 11. This CDR3 has 16 residues. The DNA for the CDR3 is TGTGCCAGCAGTTTATTCAGCGACAGGGGAACGTGGACCCAGTACTTC. Translation gives CASSLFSDRGTWTQYF.

The chain couples TRBV7-9 to TRBJ2-7, with TRBD1 identical over 7 bases. V lost 1 base and J lost 2; bases outside the gene matches: 8. The CDR3 is 16 residues long. Germline V CDR1 and CDR2: SEHNR, FQNEAQ (reference sequence). The chain's CDR3 is CASSLGRQGATYEQYF. The CDR3 DNA sequence: TGTGCCAGCAGCTTAGGGAGACAGGGAGCAACCTACGAGCAGTACTTC.

The chain combines TRBV18 with TRBJ1-2; D not certain. Trimming took 3 bases from V and 5 from J, leaving 7 bases between them. The CDR3 contains 12 residues. The V gene's germline CDR1 is KGHSH and CDR2 LQKENI. CDR3 DNA: TGTGCCAGCTCACCTCTCATTTATGGCTACACCTTC. Residues: CASSPLIYGYTF.

J is TRBJ2-7 and V is TRBV7-8, with TRBD2 as a possible D gene (5 bases). Germline values: CDR1 SGHVS, CDR2 FQNEAQ. Trimming shortened V by 7 bases and J by 6 bases, and 10 bases separated the two germline ends. The CDR3 covers 11 residues. CDR3 amino acids: CASTSGSEQYF. The CDR3 nucleotides are TGTGCCAGCACTTCGGGGAGCGAGCAGTACTTC.

V and J are TRBV9 and TRBJ2-1; D gene uncertain. V was clipped by 0 bases and J by 9 bases, with 10 bases between them. CDR1 is SGDLS and CDR2 is YYNGEE in the germline V gene. The CDR3 is 13 amino acids. The CDR3 region is CASSVARFSEQFF. The CDR3 coding sequence is TGTGCCAGCAGCGTAGCCCGTTTTAGTGAGCAGTTCTTC. The full variable domain, completed using reference TRBV9 and TRBJ2-1, is DSGVTQTPKHLITATGQRVTLRCSPRSGDLSVYWYQQSLDQGLQFLIQYYNGEERAKGNILERFSAQQFPDLHSELNLSSLELGDSALYFCASSVARFSEQFFGPGTRLTVL.

The rearrangement joins TRBV4-1 to TRBJ2-7; tentatively, D is TRBD1 (8 bases). The germline V gene has CDR1 MGHRA and CDR2 YSYEKL. The ends were cut back, 4 bases at V and 2 bases at J, with 12 bases in the middle. The CDR3 has 14 residues. The CDR3 coding sequence is TGCGCCAGCAGCCCACAGGGGGGGACCTACGAGCAGTACTTC. Residues: CASSPQGGTYEQYF.

As concerns this clone: The sample contains more than one DNA sequence encoding this CDR3. V gene TRBV15 combines with J gene TRBJ2-7, with a tentative D call TRBD2 (6 bases). The CDR3 is made up of 12 amino acids. V was shortened by 3 bases and J by 3 bases, with 6 bases between the two germline ends. Germline loops: CDR1 LNHNV, CDR2 YYDKDF (reference sequence). In DNA form, the CDR3 reads TGTGCCACCAGCAGGGAGGGCTACGAGCAGTACTTC. It translates to CATSREGYEQYF.

V and J are TRBV4-1 and TRBJ2-1, with TRBD2 matching 7 bases. The germline gives CDR1 MGHRA, CDR2 YSYEKL. This CDR3 has 16 residues. V trimming: 4 bases; J trimming: 4 bases; junction bases outside the gene matches: 10. In DNA, the CDR3 is TGCGCCAGCAGCCCCGAAGCGGGAATAGTATACAATGAGCAGTTCTTC. Translation: CASSPEAGIVYNEQFF.